This T cell receptor beta chain was found in a study of T cell changes during pregnancy in multiple sclerosis. Assay: immunoSEQ multiplex PCR; the TCRdb copy retains only in-frame clones and omits some. Here the sample spans under 80,000 clones, about 90% being singletons. V shed 0 bases and J shed 1 base, with 8 bases lying between them. Per the germline V gene, CDR1 is SGHRS and CDR2 is YFSETQ. There are 14 residues in the CDR3. This clone was seen only once. The input for sequencing was CD4+ T cells from peripheral blood mononuclear cells, taken in the second trimester of pregnancy. V gene TRBV5-1 combines with J gene TRBJ2-7; D unclear. The source of this sequence is a female donor with multiple sclerosis, enrolled in a pregnancy study. The DNA of the CDR3 is TGCGCCAGCAGCTTGGCGGGTGAGTCCTACGAGCAGTACTTC. Residues: CASSLAGESYEQYF.